Listed here is a single T cell receptor beta chain. Its antigen remains unknown. This sample was included in a study of naive and memory T cell subsets. An equimolar mix of two oligonucleotides served as the beta constant-region primer for TRBC1 and TRBC2. Nested alpha and beta constant-region primers with the SP2 primer drove four PCR rounds on ligated cDNA. Ligation attached a single-stranded oligonucleotide with a 12-nucleotide UMI and the SP2 primer to the cDNA 3' end. TCRdb itself ran the UMI-ligation and nested PCR reads through MiXCR, one entry per CDR3 protein. Of over 110,000 distinct CDR3 sequences listed, approximately 18% are singletons. Overall study results and limits: A few larger clonotypes appeared in naive repertoires, especially CD8, possibly memory cells re-expressing CD45RA.

The source of this sequence is a human donor in good health. What was sequenced was naive CD8+ T cells from blood.

CDR3 DNA: TGCAGTATCCTCGGGAGTGGCTACGAGCAGTACTTC. Translating gives CSILGSGYEQYF. The chain carries TRBV20-1 and TRBJ2-7, with a possible D match to TRBD2 (6 bases). Trimming left V 8 bases short and J 3 bases short, with 14 bases between. CDR1 is DFQATT and CDR2 is SNEGSKA in the germline V gene (reference sequence). The CDR3 extends over 12 amino acids.